This is a list of T cell receptor beta chains from one sample in a study of beta chain features in type 1 diabetes. Profiled with immunoSEQ multiplex PCR; TCRdb holds only in-frame clones, not every one. The data contain 400,000 or so clones, around 10% of them singletons. Sequenced material: central memory CD4+ T cells from blood. The source is a man younger than 45 with type 1 diabetes. Both conserved end residues are part of each CDR3. Each record gives: D gene, V gene, J gene, clone size, CDR3 DNA, CDR3 protein. A D gene is named only where the DNA matches it firmly. A row's size may be missing; if present it is once, few, many or a size class.

D gene: -; V gene: TRBV9; J gene: TRBJ2-5; clone size: -; CDR3 DNA: TGTGCCAGCAGCGTAGGGACGGAGACCCAGTACTTC; CDR3 protein: CASSVGTETQYF
D gene: -; V gene: TRBV5-1; J gene: TRBJ2-7; clone size: -; CDR3 DNA: TGCGCCAGCAGCCCGGGGACCGTACTCTCCTACGAGCAGTACTTC; CDR3 protein: CASSPGTVLSYEQYF
D gene: -; V gene: TRBV7-2; J gene: TRBJ2-1; clone size: many; CDR3 DNA: TGTGCCAGCAGCTTAGCGAAGGAGAATGAGCAGTTCTTC; CDR3 protein: CASSLAKENEQFF
D gene: -; V gene: TRBV28; J gene: TRBJ2-4; clone size: few; CDR3 DNA: TGTGCCAGCAGTCTGGGGGTCAAAAACATTCAGTACTTC; CDR3 protein: CASSLGVKNIQYF
D gene: TRBD1; V gene: TRBV27; J gene: TRBJ2-7; clone size: many; CDR3 DNA: TGTGCCAGCAGTGAGGCCGGGACAGGAACTTACGAGCAGTACTTC; CDR3 protein: CASSEAGTGTYEQYF
D gene: TRBD2; V gene: TRBV5-6; J gene: TRBJ2-1; clone size: few; CDR3 DNA: TGTGCCAGCAGCTCAAGGACTAGCGGGATGTACAATGAGCAGTTCTTC; CDR3 protein: CASSSRTSGMYNEQFF
D gene: -; V gene: TRBV18; J gene: TRBJ2-7; clone size: few; CDR3 DNA: TGTGCCAGCTCACCAGAGCGCTACGAGCAGTACTTC; CDR3 protein: CASSPERYEQYF
D gene: -; V gene: TRBV7-9; J gene: TRBJ1-4; clone size: -; CDR3 DNA: TGTGCCAGCAGCTTAGGCTGGATACCTAGGGAAAAACTGTTTTTT; CDR3 protein: CASSLGWIPREKLFF
D gene: -; V gene: TRBV30; J gene: TRBJ1-1; clone size: few; CDR3 DNA: TGTGCCTGGAGTACGACGGGGACTGAAGCTTTCTTT; CDR3 protein: CAWSTTGTEAFF
D gene: TRBD2; V gene: TRBV19; J gene: TRBJ2-2; clone size: -; CDR3 DNA: TGTGCCAGTAGTATTTCTCATATGACTAGCGCCGGACCCGGGGAGCTGTTTTTT; CDR3 protein: CASSISHMTSAGPGELFF
D gene: TRBD1; V gene: TRBV4-1; J gene: TRBJ2-5; clone size: -; CDR3 DNA: TGCGCCAGCAGCCAAAGATGGACAGGGGATTTGTCGGAGACCCAGTACTTC; CDR3 protein: CASSQRWTGDLSETQYF
D gene: -; V gene: TRBV5-5; J gene: TRBJ2-7; clone size: -; CDR3 DNA: TGTGCCAGCGGGAAACGGGACCCCTACGAGCAGTACTTC; CDR3 protein: CASGKRDPYEQYF
D gene: -; V gene: TRBV7-9; J gene: TRBJ2-7; clone size: few; CDR3 DNA: TGTGCCAGCGAAGGGATCGCTACCTACGAGCAGTACTTC; CDR3 protein: CASEGIATYEQYF
D gene: TRBD2; V gene: TRBV7-2; J gene: TRBJ2-2; clone size: many; CDR3 DNA: TGTGCCAGCAGCTTATTACCAGCGGGAGCCGGGGAGCTGTTTTTT; CDR3 protein: CASSLLPAGAGELFF
D gene: TRBD1; V gene: TRBV7-8; J gene: TRBJ2-7; clone size: -; CDR3 DNA: TGTGCCAGCAGCCTTCGGACAGGGGCCTCCTACGAGCAGTACTTC; CDR3 protein: CASSLRTGASYEQYF
D gene: -; V gene: TRBV7-2; J gene: TRBJ1-3; clone size: -; CDR3 DNA: TGTGCCAGCAGCTTAGCGATGGGGTTCTCTGGAAACACCATATATTTT; CDR3 protein: CASSLAMGFSGNTIYF
D gene: TRBD1; V gene: TRBV11-1; J gene: TRBJ2-4; clone size: -; CDR3 DNA: TGTGCCAGCAGCCTTCCAACAGGGGGCCAAAACATTCAGTACTTC; CDR3 protein: CASSLPTGGQNIQYF
D gene: -; V gene: TRBV9; J gene: TRBJ1-2; clone size: -; CDR3 DNA: TGTGCCAGCAGACAGGAAAACTATGGCTACACCTTC; CDR3 protein: CASRQENYGYTF
D gene: -; V gene: TRBV14; J gene: TRBJ1-5; clone size: many; CDR3 DNA: TGTGCCAGCAGCCAAGCGGTCCATCAGCCCCAGCATTTT; CDR3 protein: CASSQAVHQPQHF
D gene: TRBD1; V gene: TRBV28; J gene: TRBJ2-7; clone size: -; CDR3 DNA: TGTGCCAGCAGTTTTCATCCAGGGGGTGCAGACGAGCAGTACTTC; CDR3 protein: CASSFHPGGADEQYF
D gene: TRBD2; V gene: TRBV5-4; J gene: TRBJ2-1; clone size: -; CDR3 DNA: TGTGCCAGCAGCCCTCAGCGGGGAGGAAATGAGCAGTTCTTC; CDR3 protein: CASSPQRGGNEQFF
D gene: TRBD1; V gene: TRBV7-9; J gene: TRBJ1-2; clone size: many; CDR3 DNA: TGTGCCAGCAGCTGGGACAGGGGGATAGGCTATGGCTACACCTTC; CDR3 protein: CASSWDRGIGYGYTF
D gene: TRBD1; V gene: TRBV10-3; J gene: TRBJ2-2; clone size: -; CDR3 DNA: TGTGCCATCACCTCGGACAGGGGTAACTCAAGAGCCGGGGAGCTGTTTTTT; CDR3 protein: CAITSDRGNSRAGELFF
D gene: -; V gene: TRBV6-1; J gene: TRBJ2-3; clone size: -; CDR3 DNA: TGTGCCATCAGTGATGTGGCAGGGGATGGGAGCACAGATACGCAGTATTTT; CDR3 protein: CAISDVAGDGSTDTQYF
D gene: TRBD1; V gene: TRBV7-9; J gene: TRBJ2-1; clone size: many; CDR3 DNA: TGTGCCAGCAGCTTAGGGGACAGGGGGATCGATGAGCAGTTCTTC; CDR3 protein: CASSLGDRGIDEQFF
D gene: TRBD1; V gene: TRBV27; J gene: TRBJ2-7; clone size: few; CDR3 DNA: TGTGCCAGCAGTCCTGGACAGGGGAGGGCGTCCTACGAGCAGTACTTC; CDR3 protein: CASSPGQGRASYEQYF
D gene: -; V gene: TRBV5-1; J gene: TRBJ1-1; clone size: -; CDR3 DNA: TGCGCCAGCAGCTTAATGTCCGATAACACTGAAGCTTTCTTT; CDR3 protein: CASSLMSDNTEAFF
D gene: -; V gene: TRBV28; J gene: TRBJ1-1; clone size: few; CDR3 DNA: TGTGCCAGCCCGGGAGTATCGGGCACTGAAGCTTTCTTT; CDR3 protein: CASPGVSGTEAFF